The entry below gives a single TCR beta chain sequence along with its context. Its antigen remains unidentified. The authors made TCR cDNA by 5'RACE template switching, adding a universal primer site and UMIs. Each CDR3 protein gets one entry after TCRdb re-called the 5' RACE reads with MiXCR. Of 200,000 to 250,000 distinct CDR3 sequences in the sample, roughly 3.3% are singletons; the top ten hold 2.5% to 3.5%. The entry originates in a study of T cells after yellow fever vaccination. General study points: The appearance of a small share of clonotypes in both CD4 and CD8 compartments was observed. A weaker secondary response peaked on day 5, the primary on day 15. Contaminating bulk clonotypes could be abundant in FACS-sorted repertoires.

This CDR3 contains 13 residues. CDR1 KGHSH and CDR2 LQKENI come from the germline V gene. Trimming left V 11 bases short and J 4 bases short, with 15 bases between. The clonotype comes from a man aged 18 to 29 who received the YFV17D yellow fever vaccine. This specimen consisted of CD4+ T cells sorted from PBMCs, obtained 10 days after the yellow fever booster vaccination. V is TRBV18 and J is TRBJ1-5; tentative D call: TRBD1 (6 bases). CDR3 sequence: CAGSRGANQPQHF. The CDR3 bases are TGTGCCGGATCGCGGGGGGCGAATCAGCCCCAGCATTTT.